Presented here are 15 T cell receptor beta chains from one specimen sequenced in a study of blood T cell repertoires in COVID-19. Profiled with immunoSEQ multiplex PCR; TCRdb holds only in-frame clones, not every one. The sample holds 150,000 to 200,000 clones, approximately 85% seen once. The source material was peripheral blood. The receptors derive from a woman aged 80 or older with acute or convalescent COVID-19.

This chain links TRBV2 with TRBJ2-3; tentative D call: TRBD2 (6 bases). Trimming removed 6 bases at V and 2 bases at J, with 12 bases between. Germline V gene sequence: CDR1 SNHLY, CDR2 FYNNEI. The CDR3 contains 14 residues. The CDR3 bases are TGTGCCAGCAGGGGGGACTCTGCCACAGATACGCAGTATTTT. Translating it yields CASRGDSATDTQYF.

The genes are TRBV7-8 and TRBJ1-5; no clear D. V was trimmed by 1 base and J by 7 bases, leaving 11 bases between them. CDR3 length: 14 amino acids. CDR1 and CDR2 (germline): SGHVS, FQNEAQ. The CDR3 nucleotides are TGTGCCAGCAGCTTAGAACGTGTGGCACAGCCCCAGCATTTT. As protein: CASSLERVAQPQHF.

The chain is built from TRBV19 and TRBJ1-2; D may be TRBD1 (6 bases). The CDR3 loop spans 15 amino acids. Per the germline V gene, CDR1 is LNHDA and CDR2 is SQIVND (reference sequence). V lost 7 bases to trimming and J lost 0 bases, with 15 bases between them. The DNA for the CDR3 is TGTGCCAGTACTATGGGGGCGGGAGCTAACTATGGCTACACCTTC. It yields the protein CASTMGAGANYGYTF.

The chain is built from TRBV5-4 and TRBJ2-4; 11 bases map to TRBD2. The CDR3 sequence is 16 residues long. CDR1 and CDR2 from the germline V gene are SGHNT and YYREEE (reference sequence). The V segment lost 4 bases and the J segment 0 bases; nucleotides outside the gene matches: 3. CDR3 sequence: CASSLGTSGAKNIQYF. In DNA form, the CDR3 reads TGTGCCAGCAGCCTCGGGACTAGCGGAGCCAAAAACATTCAGTACTTC.

The chain carries TRBV2 and TRBJ2-3; a possible D gene is TRBD2 (6 bases). The CDR3 spans 17 residues. The V end lost 2 bases, the J end lost 1 base, and 16 bases lay between the germline ends. Germline loops: CDR1 SNHLY, CDR2 FYNNEI. The CDR3 is CASSEMRYGGGTDTQYF. The CDR3 region has the DNA TGTGCCAGCAGTGAAATGCGGTACGGGGGAGGCACAGATACGCAGTATTTT.

The V gene is TRBV7-2, the J gene TRBJ2-7; 7 positions agree with TRBD1. The V and J ends lost 4 bases and 4 bases, in that order; junction bases with no gene match: 7. The CDR3 totals 14 residues. Germline lookup yields CDR1 SGHTA and CDR2 FQGNSA. This CDR3 is CASSSRTGAYEQYF. CDR3 nucleotide sequence: TGTGCCAGCAGCTCGCGGACAGGTGCATACGAGCAGTACTTC. The entire variable domain, with the rest obtained from reference TRBV7-2 and TRBJ2-7, is as follows: GAGVSQSPSNKVTEKGKDVELRCDPISGHTALYWYRQSLGQGLEFLIYFQGNSAPDKSGLPSDRFSAERTGGSVSTLTIQRTQQEDSAVYLCASSSRTGAYEQYFGPGTRLTVT.

This clone was seen only once. The chain carries TRBV19 and TRBJ2-5; 16 bases line up with TRBD2. The CDR3 runs to 18 residues. Germline CDR1 and CDR2: LNHDA and SQIVND (reference sequence). V dropped 5 bases and J dropped 5; count of bases not matched to a gene: 11. CDR3 sequence reads: CASSLLGTSGRAGETQYF. In DNA form, the CDR3 reads TGTGCCAGTAGTCTCCTCGGGACTAGCGGGAGGGCTGGTGAGACCCAGTACTTC.

In its sample, this clone was seen once. The CDR3: CASSLDRGGPLQETQYF. For the CDR3, the DNA is TGTGCCAGCAGCTTAGATAGGGGGGGGCCTTTGCAAGAGACCCAGTACTTC. The chain couples TRBV7-2 to TRBJ2-5; D perhaps matches TRBD2 (7 bases). V lost 1 base to trimming and J lost 2 bases, with 17 bases between them. CDR1 and CDR2 (germline): SGHTA, FQGNSA. This CDR3 spans 17 amino acids.

The CDR3 loop is CASSYPGQGATYEQYF. DNA for the CDR3: TGTGCCAGCAGTTACCCCGGACAGGGGGCGACCTACGAGCAGTACTTC. The gene calls are TRBV6-2 or TRBV6-3 and TRBJ2-7; TRBD1 matches at 11 bases. The CDR3 is 16 amino acids. The V gene end was trimmed by 2 bases and the J gene end by 2 bases; junction bases not matched to a gene: 5. From germline, CDR1 is MNHEY and CDR2 SVGEGT.

The V gene is TRBV25-1, the J gene TRBJ1-4, with 7 bases lining up with TRBD1. V dropped 5 bases and J dropped 7; count of bases not matched to a gene: 10. Looked up from germline, CDR1 is MGHDK and CDR2 is SYGVNS. The length of the CDR3 is 15 residues. This CDR3 reads CASSPRTGTGEKLFF. CDR3 nucleotide sequence: TGTGCCAGCAGTCCGAGGACAGGAACGGGTGAAAAACTGTTTTTT.

The J gene is TRBJ2-7, the V gene TRBV5-6; a possible D gene is TRBD1 (7 bases). CDR3 length: 15 amino acids. The V gene lost 4 bases and the J gene lost 3 bases, with 17 bases spanning the gap. Germline assignment: CDR1 SGHDT and CDR2 YYEEEE. The CDR3 here is CASSQFSGGNYEQYF. CDR3 DNA: TGTGCCAGCAGCCAATTCTCAGGGGGGAACTACGAGCAGTACTTC.

The chain has TRBV19 and TRBJ1-5; D not resolved. V lost 5 bases, J lost 0 bases, and 5 bases lay in between. The CDR3 totals 13 residues. CDR1 and CDR2 from the germline V gene are LNHDA and SQIVND (reference sequence). CDR3 sequence (DNA): TGTGCCAGTAGTTCCTCTAGCAATCAGCCCCAGCATTTT. Amino acids: CASSSSSNQPQHF.

The CDR3 DNA follows: TGTGCCAGCAGTCGAGCCCAGGGAACAGGGGACTATGGCTACACCTTC. Its protein is CASSRAQGTGDYGYTF. The V call is TRBV27, the J call TRBJ1-2, with TRBD1 identical over 7 bases. This CDR3 comprises 16 residues. Trimming took 5 bases from V and 3 from J; bases not matched to a gene: 12. The germline CDR1 and CDR2 sequences are MNHEY and SMNVEV (reference sequence).

The J gene is TRBJ1-5, the V gene TRBV5-5; D is uncertain. Germline V gene sequence: CDR1 SGHKS, CDR2 YYEKEE (reference sequence). There are 14 residues in the CDR3. V lost 1 base and J lost 1, with 6 bases in between. CDR3 sequence (DNA): TGTGCCAGCAGCTTGACGGGGAGCAATCAGCCCCAGCATTTT. Translated: CASSLTGSNQPQHF. Variable domain in full (rest from reference TRBV5-5 and TRBJ1-5): DAGVTQSPTHLIKTRGQQVTLRCSPISGHKSVSWYQQVLGQGPQFIFQYYEKEERGRGNFPDRFSARQFPNYSSELNVNALLLGDSALYLCASSLTGSNQPQHFGDGTRLSIL.

The rearrangement uses TRBV24-1 and TRBJ1-5, with 7 bases matching TRBD1. Germline-derived CDR1 and CDR2 are KGHDR and SFDVKD. CDR3 length equals 16 residues. The trim removed 8 bases at V and 2 bases at J, leaving 11 bases unmatched. CDR3 residues: CATKRKRQGGNQPQHF. For the CDR3, the DNA is TGTGCCACCAAGCGGAAGAGACAGGGAGGCAATCAGCCCCAGCATTTT.